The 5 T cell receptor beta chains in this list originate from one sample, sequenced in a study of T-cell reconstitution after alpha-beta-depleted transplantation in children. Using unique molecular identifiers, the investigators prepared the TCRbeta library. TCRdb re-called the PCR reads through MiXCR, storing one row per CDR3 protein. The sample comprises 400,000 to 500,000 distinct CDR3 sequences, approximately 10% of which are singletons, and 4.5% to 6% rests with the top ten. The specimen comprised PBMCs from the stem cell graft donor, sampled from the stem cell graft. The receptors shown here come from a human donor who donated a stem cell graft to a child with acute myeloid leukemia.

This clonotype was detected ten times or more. The CDR3 region is CSVEPSGFYNEQFF. The CDR3 nucleotides read TGCAGCGTTGAGCCTAGCGGCTTCTACAATGAGCAGTTCTTC. This chain uses TRBV29-1 with TRBJ2-1; TRBD2 matches 7 bases. Germline V gives CDR1 SQVTM, CDR2 ANQGSEA. This CDR3 is 14 amino acids long. J gave up 3 bases and V 3 bases, and 5 bases lay outside the gene matches.

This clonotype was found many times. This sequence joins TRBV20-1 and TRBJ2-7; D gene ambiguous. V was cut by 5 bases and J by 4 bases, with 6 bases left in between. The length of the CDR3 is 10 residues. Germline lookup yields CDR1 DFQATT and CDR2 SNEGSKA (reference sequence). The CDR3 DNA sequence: TGCAGTGCTTGGATTTACGAGCAGTACTTC. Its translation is CSAWIYEQYF.

CDR3 in DNA: TGTGCCAGCAGTGATTTTCCAGATACGCAGTATTTT. Translating it yields CASSDFPDTQYF. The J gene is TRBJ2-3, the V gene TRBV2, with D uncertain. The CDR3 extends over 12 amino acids. The V and J ends lost 3 bases and 4 bases respectively, with 5 bases between them. Germline loops: CDR1 SNHLY, CDR2 FYNNEI. Using reference TRBV2 and TRBJ2-3 for the parts outside the CDR3, the full variable domain is EPEVTQTPSHQVTQMGQEVILRCVPISNHLYFYWYRQILGQKVEFLVSFYNNEISEKSEIFDDQFSVERPDGSNFTLKIRSTKLEDSAMYFCASSDFPDTQYFGPGTRLTVL.

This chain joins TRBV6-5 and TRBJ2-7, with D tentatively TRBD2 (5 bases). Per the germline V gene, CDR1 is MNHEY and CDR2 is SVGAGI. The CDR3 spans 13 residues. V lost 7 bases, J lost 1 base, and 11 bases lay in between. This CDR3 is CASISPGSYEQYF. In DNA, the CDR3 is TGTGCCAGCATTAGTCCGGGATCCTACGAGCAGTACTTC.

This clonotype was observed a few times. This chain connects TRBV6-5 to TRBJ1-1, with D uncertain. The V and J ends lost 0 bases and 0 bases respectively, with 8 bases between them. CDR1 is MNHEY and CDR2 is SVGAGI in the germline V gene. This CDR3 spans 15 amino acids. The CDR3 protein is CASSYSRRVNTEAFF. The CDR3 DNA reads TGTGCCAGCAGTTACTCGAGAAGAGTGAACACTGAAGCTTTCTTT.